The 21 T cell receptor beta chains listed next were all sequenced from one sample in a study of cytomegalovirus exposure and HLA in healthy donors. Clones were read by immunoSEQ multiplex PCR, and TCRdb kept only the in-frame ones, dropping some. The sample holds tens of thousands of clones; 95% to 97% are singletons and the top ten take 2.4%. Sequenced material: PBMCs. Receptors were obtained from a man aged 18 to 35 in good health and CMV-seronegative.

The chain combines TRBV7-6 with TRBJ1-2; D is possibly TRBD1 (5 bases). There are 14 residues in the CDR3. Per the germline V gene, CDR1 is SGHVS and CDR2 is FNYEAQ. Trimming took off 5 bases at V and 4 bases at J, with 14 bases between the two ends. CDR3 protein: CASSPDSSLYGYTF. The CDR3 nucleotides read TGTGCCAGCAGCCCCGACAGTAGCCTCTATGGCTACACCTTC. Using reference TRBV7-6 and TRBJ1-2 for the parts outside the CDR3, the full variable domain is GAGVSQSPRYKVTKRGQDVALRCDPISGHVSLYWYRQALGQGPEFLTYFNYEAQQDKSGLPNDRFSAERPEGSISTLTIQRTEQRDSAMYRCASSPDSSLYGYTFGSGTRLTVV.

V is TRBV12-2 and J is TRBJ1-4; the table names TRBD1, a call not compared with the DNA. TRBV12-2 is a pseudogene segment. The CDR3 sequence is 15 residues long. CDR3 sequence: CASRLDRTGGEKLFF. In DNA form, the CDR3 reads TGTGCAAGTCGCTTAGATAGGACAGGGGGGGAAAAACTGTTTTTT.

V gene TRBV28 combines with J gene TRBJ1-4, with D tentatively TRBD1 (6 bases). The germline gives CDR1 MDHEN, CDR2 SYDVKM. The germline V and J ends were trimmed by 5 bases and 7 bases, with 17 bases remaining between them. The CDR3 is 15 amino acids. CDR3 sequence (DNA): TGTGCCAGCAGTCTCCCGTGGGGGCGTGTTGAAAAACTGTTTTTT. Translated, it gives CASSLPWGRVEKLFF.

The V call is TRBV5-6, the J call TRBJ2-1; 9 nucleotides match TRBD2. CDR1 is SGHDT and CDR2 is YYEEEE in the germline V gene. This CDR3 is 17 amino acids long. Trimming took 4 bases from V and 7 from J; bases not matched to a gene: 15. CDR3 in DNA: TGTGCCAGCAGCCCCCTGGGTAGCGGGAGCTTTAAGAATGAGCAGTTCTTC. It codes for CASSPLGSGSFKNEQFF.

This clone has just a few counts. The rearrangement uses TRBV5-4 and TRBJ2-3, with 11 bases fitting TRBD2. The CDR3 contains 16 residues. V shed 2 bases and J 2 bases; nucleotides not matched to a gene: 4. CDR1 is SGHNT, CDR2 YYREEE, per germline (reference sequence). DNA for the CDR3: TGTGCCAGCAGCTTATTAGCGGGAGGGGTCACAGATACGCAGTATTTT. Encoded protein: CASSLLAGGVTDTQYF.

This CDR3 is CASIAGHINTGELFF. The CDR3 DNA reads as TGTGCCAGCATCGCAGGACACATAAACACCGGGGAGCTGTTTTTT. The chain combines TRBV2 with TRBJ2-2; maybe TRBD1 (5 bases). Germline CDR1 is SNHLY and CDR2 is FYNNEI. Trimming shortened V by 7 bases and J by 2 bases, and 14 bases separated the two germline ends. The CDR3 is 15 residues long.

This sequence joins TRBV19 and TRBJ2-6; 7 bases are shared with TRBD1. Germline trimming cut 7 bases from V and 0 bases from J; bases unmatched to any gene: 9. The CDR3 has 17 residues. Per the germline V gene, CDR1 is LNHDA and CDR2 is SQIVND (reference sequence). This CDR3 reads CASTYGTAFSGANVLTF. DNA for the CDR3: TGTGCCAGTACGTACGGGACAGCTTTCTCTGGGGCCAACGTCCTGACTTTC.

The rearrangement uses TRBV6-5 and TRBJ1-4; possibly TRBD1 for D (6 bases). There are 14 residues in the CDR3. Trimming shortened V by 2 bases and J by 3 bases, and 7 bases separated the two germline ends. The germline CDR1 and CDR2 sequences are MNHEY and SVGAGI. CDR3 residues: CASSYRTANEKLFF. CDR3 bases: TGTGCCAGCAGTTACCGGACAGCTAATGAAAAACTGTTTTTT.

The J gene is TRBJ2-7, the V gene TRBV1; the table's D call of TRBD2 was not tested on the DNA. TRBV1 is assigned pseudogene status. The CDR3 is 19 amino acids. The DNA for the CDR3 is TGCACCAGCAGCCAAGAAGTACGAACTAGCGGTATCCCTTACTACGAGCAGTACTTC. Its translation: CTSSQEVRTSGIPYYEQYF.

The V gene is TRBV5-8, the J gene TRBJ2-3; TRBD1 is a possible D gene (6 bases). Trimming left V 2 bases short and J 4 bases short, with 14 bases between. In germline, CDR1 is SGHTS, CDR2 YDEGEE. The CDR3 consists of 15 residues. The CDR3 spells CASSFARGHADTQYF. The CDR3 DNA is TGTGCCAGCAGCTTCGCCAGGGGTCATGCAGATACGCAGTATTTT.

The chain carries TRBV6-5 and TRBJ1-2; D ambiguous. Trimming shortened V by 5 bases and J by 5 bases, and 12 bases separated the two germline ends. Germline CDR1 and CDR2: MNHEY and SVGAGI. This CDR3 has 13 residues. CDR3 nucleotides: TGTGCCAGCAGTGGGTGGGCTGATTATGGCTACACCTTC. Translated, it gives CASSGWADYGYTF.

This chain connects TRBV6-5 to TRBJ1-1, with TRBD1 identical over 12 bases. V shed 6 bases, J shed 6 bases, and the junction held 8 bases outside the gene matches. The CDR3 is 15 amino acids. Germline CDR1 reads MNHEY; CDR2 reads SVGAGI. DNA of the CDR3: TGTGCCAGCAGCGATTCCGGGACAGGGGGCCCTGAAGCTTTCTTT. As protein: CASSDSGTGGPEAFF.

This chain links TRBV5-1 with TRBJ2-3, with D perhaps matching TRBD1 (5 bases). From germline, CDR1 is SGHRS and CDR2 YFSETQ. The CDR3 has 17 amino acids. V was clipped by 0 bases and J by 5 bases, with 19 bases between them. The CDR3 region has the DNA TGCGCCAGCAGCTTGGGTTTTGGGCAGGTTCAGGGAGATACGCAGTATTTT. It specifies CASSLGFGQVQGDTQYF.

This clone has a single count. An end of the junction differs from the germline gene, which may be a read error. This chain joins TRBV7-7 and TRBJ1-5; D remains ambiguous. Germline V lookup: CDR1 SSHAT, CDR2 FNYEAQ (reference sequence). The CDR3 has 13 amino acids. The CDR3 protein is CASSLDVGQPQHF. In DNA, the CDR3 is TGTGCTAGCAGCTTAGATGTGGGCCAGCCCCAGCATTTT.

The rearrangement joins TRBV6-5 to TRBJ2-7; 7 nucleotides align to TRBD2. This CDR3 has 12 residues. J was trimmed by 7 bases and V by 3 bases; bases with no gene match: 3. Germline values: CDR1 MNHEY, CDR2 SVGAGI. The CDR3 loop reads CASSYGGGEQYF. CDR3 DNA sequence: TGTGCCAGCAGTTATGGGGGAGGGGAGCAGTACTTC.

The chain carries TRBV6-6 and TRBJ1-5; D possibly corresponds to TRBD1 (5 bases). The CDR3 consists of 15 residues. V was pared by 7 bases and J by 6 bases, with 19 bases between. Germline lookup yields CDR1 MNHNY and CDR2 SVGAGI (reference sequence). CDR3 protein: CASTNGHFSPQPQHF. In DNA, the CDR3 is TGTGCCAGCACAAACGGACACTTCTCCCCTCAGCCCCAGCATTTT.

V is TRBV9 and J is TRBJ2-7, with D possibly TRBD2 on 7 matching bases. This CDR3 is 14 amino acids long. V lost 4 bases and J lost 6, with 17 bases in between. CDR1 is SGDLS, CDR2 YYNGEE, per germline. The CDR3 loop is CASSPRGAGSEQYF. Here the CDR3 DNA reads TGTGCCAGCAGCCCCCGGGGGGCAGGGAGCGAGCAGTACTTC.

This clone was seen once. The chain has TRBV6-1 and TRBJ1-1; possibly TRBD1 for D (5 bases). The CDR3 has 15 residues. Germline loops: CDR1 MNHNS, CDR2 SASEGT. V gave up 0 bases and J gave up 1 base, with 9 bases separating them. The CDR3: CASSEAAGPNTEAFF. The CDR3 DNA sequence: TGTGCCAGCAGTGAAGCGGCAGGGCCGAACACTGAAGCTTTCTTT.

CDR3 bases: TGTGCCAGTAGGGGACAGTCGGACTATGAAAAACTGTTTTTT. Encoded protein: CASRGQSDYEKLFF. This chain uses TRBV19 with TRBJ1-4; 7 nucleotides match TRBD1. The V and J ends lost 6 bases and 6 bases, in that order; junction bases with no gene match: 7. CDR1 and CDR2 from the germline V gene are LNHDA and SQIVND (reference sequence). CDR3 length: 14 amino acids. Filled out from reference TRBV19 and TRBJ1-4, the complete variable domain reads DGGITQSPKYLFRKEGQNVTLSCEQNLNHDAMYWYRQDPGQGLRLIYYSQIVNDFQKGDIAEGYSVSREKKESFPLTVTSAQKNPTAFYLCASRGQSDYEKLFFGSGTQLSVL.

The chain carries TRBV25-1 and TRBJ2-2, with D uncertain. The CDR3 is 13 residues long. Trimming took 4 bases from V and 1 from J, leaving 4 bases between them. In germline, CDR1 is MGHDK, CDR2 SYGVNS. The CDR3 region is CASSAGNTGELFF. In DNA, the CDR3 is TGTGCCAGCAGTGCGGGGAACACCGGGGAGCTGTTTTTT.

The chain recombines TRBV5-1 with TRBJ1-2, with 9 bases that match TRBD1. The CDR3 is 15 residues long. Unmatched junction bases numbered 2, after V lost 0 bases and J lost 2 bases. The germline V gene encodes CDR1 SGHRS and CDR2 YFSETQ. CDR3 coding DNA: TGCGCCAGCAGCTTGGATGGACAGGGGAACTATGGCTACACCTTC. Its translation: CASSLDGQGNYGYTF.